These T cell receptor beta chains were read from a single sample in a study of tumor-infiltrating lymphocytes in primary liver carcinoma. A single record per CDR3 protein comes from TCRdb applying MiXCR to the multiplex PCR reads. The top ten clones hold over 15% of a sample with around 330,000 distinct CDR3 sequences, roughly three fifths of them seen once. What was sequenced was peripheral blood. These receptor sequences come from a woman between 25 and 40 years old with primary liver carcinoma and hepatitis B virus infection. Both conserved end residues are part of each CDR3. A D gene is named only where the DNA matches it firmly. Clone size is not always given. Where it is, it says once, few, many or a class for expanded clones.

>TRBJ2-5|many|.|TRBV11-2
CASSLPGTAKTQYF
TGTGCCAGCAGCCTCCCGGGTACGGCCAAGACCCAGTACTTC
>TRBJ1-2|.|TRBD1|TRBV11-2
CASSGDRAGGYIF
TGTGCCAGCAGCGGAGACAGGGCCGGGGGCTACATCTTC
>TRBJ1-1|.|TRBD1|TRBV6-5
CANSYGTGREMNTEAFF
TGTGCCAACAGTTACGGGACAGGTAGGGAGATGAACACTGAAGCTTTCTTT
>TRBJ2-1|few|TRBD2|TRBV7-8
CASSPTSGSPEQFF
TGTGCCAGCAGCCCGACTAGCGGGAGCCCTGAGCAGTTCTTC
>TRBJ2-5|.|.|TRBV7-8
CASSLDSGVGETQYF
TGTGCCAGCAGCTTAGATTCCGGGGTCGGAGAGACCCAGTACTTC
>TRBJ1-1|.|.|TRBV5-1
CASSREKNTEAFF
TGCGCCAGCAGCCGAGAAAAGAACACTGAAGCTTTCTTT
>TRBJ2-2|many|TRBD2|TRBV11-2
CASSSSGGELRTGELFF
TGTGCCAGCAGCTCTAGCGGGGGAGAACTTCGGACCGGGGAGCTGTTTTTT
>TRBJ2-3|.|TRBD1|TRBV12-3/TRBV12-4
CAGCLGQGSTDTQYF
TGTGCCGGCTGTTTGGGACAGGGTTCAACAGATACGCAGTATTTT
>TRBJ2-2|.|.|TRBV7-9
CASSLRFSENGELFF
TGTGCCAGCAGCCTCAGGTTTTCGGAGAACGGGGAGCTGTTTTTT
>TRBJ2-1|many|TRBD2|TRBV6-5
CASSYSGGGSSYNEQFF
TGTGCCAGCAGTTACTCGGGCGGGGGGAGCTCCTACAATGAGCAGTTCTTC
>TRBJ2-3|.|TRBD2|TRBV11-2
CASSLTTNGRPQQGPQYF
TGTGCCAGCAGCTTAACGACTAACGGGAGGCCGCAACAAGGACCGCAGTATTTT
>TRBJ2-4|few|TRBD1|TRBV12-3/TRBV12-4
CASSPVVGRGQGTGAKNIQYF
TGTGCCAGCAGCCCCGTGGTGGGACGCGGACAGGGGACTGGGGCCAAAAACATTCAGTACTTC
>TRBJ2-1|.|.|TRBV5-1
CASSEGYFYNEQFF
TGCGCCAGCAGCGAGGGATATTTTTACAATGAGCAGTTCTTC
>TRBJ2-1|.|TRBD2|TRBV6-2/TRBV6-3
CASSYFQRGAYNEQFF
TGTGCCAGCAGTTACTTCCAGCGGGGGGCCTACAATGAGCAGTTCTTC
>TRBJ1-6|many|.|TRBV10-3
CAIRVEQANSPLHF
TGTGCCATCAGGGTGGAACAGGCGAATTCACCCCTCCACTTT
>TRBJ1-1|.|.|TRBV12-3/TRBV12-4
CASSFTTNTEAFF
TGTGCCAGCAGTTTTACAACGAACACTGAAGCTTTCTTT
>TRBJ2-7|.|.|TRBV10-3
CAIRGGDRNYEQYF
TGTGCCATCAGGGGAGGGGACAGAAACTACGAGCAGTACTTC
>TRBJ1-1|few|.|TRBV5-6
CASSLEAGMNTEAFF
TGTGCCAGCAGCTTGGAGGCGGGAATGAACACTGAAGCTTTCTTT
>TRBJ1-2|few|.|TRBV28
CASSLGGSLGYTF
TGTGCCAGCAGTTTGGGAGGGAGCCTTGGCTACACCTTC
>TRBJ2-7|many|TRBD2|TRBV9
CASSVDSGTQYF
TGTGCCAGCAGCGTAGACAGCGGGACGCAGTACTTC
>TRBJ2-7|many|.|TRBV11-2
CASSLSRVRYEQYF
TGTGCCAGCAGCTTATCCCGGGTTAGATACGAGCAGTACTTC